The 32 T cell receptor beta chains listed next were all sequenced from one sample in a study of radiation and T cells in renal cell carcinoma (TCRdb year 2020). Reading the label with the study, this specimen's time point is: blood 2 weeks post-SBRT. The treatment or condition label here, explained by the study, means: 15 Gy SBRT to primary tumor, nephrectomy 4 weeks later. The library was produced with the immunoSEQ multiplex PCR assay. What TCRdb holds here is the immuneACCESS table cut down to in-frame rearrangements. Part of the clones is not present; checked against another copy, under half of the missing clones reflect an unresolved V gene, and the others are unexplained. Counted in this sample were roughly 120,000 clones; roughly four fifths of them appeared once. The top ten constitute approximately 1.9% of the sample. This sample comprised blood, obtained from a patient whose treatment included radiotherapy and nephrectomy. Receptors originate from a woman aged 60 to 75 with renal cell carcinoma.

This clone was observed a single time. V usage is TRBV15 and J usage is TRBJ1-5; 10 nucleotides agree with TRBD1. This CDR3 spans 15 amino acids. Trimming took 3 bases from V and 5 from J; bases not matched to a gene: 4. Per germline, CDR1 LNHNV and CDR2 YYDKDF (reference sequence). The CDR3 here is CATSRGQGKYQPQHF. For the CDR3, the DNA is TGTGCCACCAGCAGGGGACAGGGGAAGTATCAGCCCCAGCATTTT.

The genes are TRBV5-5 and TRBJ2-7, with 10 bases matching TRBD2. Germline V gives CDR1 SGHKS, CDR2 YYEKEE (reference sequence). This CDR3 has 14 residues. The V and J ends lost 2 bases and 6 bases, in that order; junction bases with no gene match: 5. Written as DNA, the CDR3 is TGTGCCAGCAGCTTTGACCTAGCGGGGGCCGAGCAGTACTTC. It is translated as CASSFDLAGAEQYF.

This chain joins TRBV5-1 and TRBJ1-4; D is unresolved. CDR3 length equals 14 residues. CDR1 and CDR2 (germline): SGHRS, YFSETQ. The V end was cut by 1 base, the J end by 8 bases, with 12 bases between. The CDR3 DNA reads TGCGCCAGCAGCTTGAAGGGCGCGGAAGAAAAACTGTTTTTT. Translating gives CASSLKGAEEKLFF.

V usage is TRBV6-1 and J usage is TRBJ2-7; TRBD1 matches 9 bases. The germline gives CDR1 MNHNS, CDR2 SASEGT. This CDR3 has 16 residues. The V and J ends lost 4 bases and 3 bases, in that order; junction bases with no gene match: 10. CDR3 DNA sequence: TGTGCCAGCAGTGGGGCCCGGGGACAGGGCTACTACGAGCAGTACTTC. Translating it yields CASSGARGQGYYEQYF.

CDR3 DNA sequence: TGCAGCGTCTTTTGGCGGGGTCGTCATGAGCAGTTCTTC. It encodes CSVFWRGRHEQFF. The chain carries TRBV29-1 and TRBJ2-1; possible D gene TRBD2, 6 bases. This CDR3 region has 13 residues. The germline V gene has CDR1 SQVTM and CDR2 ANQGSEA. Deletions cut 6 bases from V and 8 bases from J, with 17 bases between.

This clone was seen once. The chain employs TRBV6-4 and TRBJ1-3; D uncertain. The CDR3 has 13 residues. CDR1 and CDR2 from the germline V gene are MRHNA and SNTAGT. Trimming stripped 6 bases from V and 4 bases from J, with 10 bases between. Written as DNA, the CDR3 is TGTGCCAGCAGAGGCAGAAGAGGAAACACCATATATTTT. Translation gives CASRGRRGNTIYF.

V gene TRBV15 combines with J gene TRBJ1-5, with D uncertain. This CDR3 contains 13 residues. The germline V gene has CDR1 LNHNV and CDR2 YYDKDF (reference sequence). V lost 9 bases, J lost 4 bases, and 13 bases lay in between. For the CDR3, the DNA is TGTGCCACTGCCGGCCCAGAAAATCAGCCCCAGCATTTT. Its translation: CATAGPENQPQHF.

The CDR3 is CASSYNDNTGGNTIYF. CDR3 nucleotide sequence: TGTGCCAGCAGTTACAACGACAACACAGGAGGAAACACCATATATTTT. V is TRBV6-5 and J is TRBJ1-3; a weak D match, TRBD1 (5 bases). With 2 bases removed from V and 4 bases from J, the gap between germline ends came to 15 bases. The CDR3 runs 16 residues. Per germline, CDR1 MNHEY and CDR2 SVGAGI.

This sequence joins TRBV6-4 and TRBJ1-1; D uncertain. The CDR3 is made up of 14 amino acids. Looked up from germline, CDR1 is MRHNA and CDR2 is SNTAGT. The germline V and J ends were trimmed by 6 bases and 2 bases, with 13 bases remaining between them. Here the CDR3 reads CASRVETHNTEAFF. The CDR3 nucleotides are TGTGCCAGCAGGGTAGAGACACACAACACTGAAGCTTTCTTT.

The V gene is TRBV7-2, the J gene TRBJ1-2; tentative D call: TRBD1 (6 bases). The V gene lost 5 bases and the J gene lost 6 bases, with 16 bases spanning the gap. This CDR3 is built from 14 residues. CDR1 and CDR2 (germline): SGHTA, FQGNSA. The CDR3 loop reads CASSPYRQEDGYTF. The CDR3 nucleotides read TGTGCCAGCAGCCCATACCGACAGGAGGATGGCTACACCTTC.

The gene calls are TRBV11-2 and TRBJ2-2, with 10 bases aligning to TRBD2. Germline assignment: CDR1 SGHAT and CDR2 FQNNGV. After removal of 3 bases from V and 3 bases from J, the junction contained 1 base not matched to a gene. The CDR3 totals 15 residues. CDR3 protein: CASSFTSGDTGELFF. CDR3 nucleotide sequence: TGTGCCAGCAGCTTTACTAGCGGGGACACCGGGGAGCTGTTTTTT.

This chain connects TRBV4-2 to TRBJ2-5, with unresolved D. Germline assignment: CDR1 LGHNA and CDR2 YNFKEQ. Trimming pared 1 base from V and 2 bases from J, leaving 5 bases between. This CDR3 has 13 amino acids. The CDR3 DNA is TGTGCCAGCAGCCAAGGACTGCAAGAGACCCAGTACTTC. Its translation is CASSQGLQETQYF.

The chain uses TRBV7-3 and TRBJ2-3; D could derive from TRBD1 or TRBD2 (5 bases each). The CDR3 is made up of 15 amino acids. The germline V gene has CDR1 SGHTA and CDR2 FQGTGA. The germline V and J ends were trimmed by 2 bases and 2 bases, with 11 bases remaining between them. Here the CDR3 reads CASSLLRGTTDTQYF. The CDR3 DNA is TGTGCCAGCAGCTTACTTCGAGGGACCACAGATACGCAGTATTTT.

The V call is TRBV15, the J call TRBJ2-1, with 9 positions matching TRBD1. Germline values: CDR1 LNHNV, CDR2 YYDKDF (reference sequence). The CDR3 has 19 residues. Unmatched junction bases numbered 20, after V lost 3 bases and J lost 8 bases. CDR3 region: CATSRGYSWTGDGSHEQFF. The DNA for the CDR3 is TGTGCCACCAGCAGGGGATACAGCTGGACAGGGGATGGGTCGCATGAGCAGTTCTTC. The variable domain in full, completed from reference TRBV15 and TRBJ2-1, reads DAMVIQNPRYQVTQFGKPVTLSCSQTLNHNVMYWYQQKSSQAPKLLFHYYDKDFNNEADTPDNFQSRRPNTSFCFLDIRSPGLGDTAMYLCATSRGYSWTGDGSHEQFFGPGTRLTVL.

A few counts support this clone. The rearrangement uses TRBV5-4 and TRBJ2-7; D not certain. The CDR3 sequence is 14 residues long. Germline V gene data show CDR1 as SGHNT and CDR2 as YYREEE (reference sequence). The V end lost 7 bases, the J end lost 2 bases, and 16 bases lay between the germline ends. The CDR3 sequence is CASATEGIPYEQYF. As DNA, the CDR3 is TGTGCCAGCGCGACCGAAGGGATTCCCTACGAGCAGTACTTC.

The count of this clone is one. This sequence joins TRBV6-5 and TRBJ1-2; D ambiguous. The germline V and J ends were trimmed by 6 bases and 4 bases, with 9 bases remaining between them. CDR1 and CDR2 (germline): MNHEY, SVGAGI. This CDR3 comprises 12 residues. The CDR3 DNA is TGTGCCAGCAGCCCTACAAGCTATGGCTACACCTTC. It yields the protein CASSPTSYGYTF.

V gene TRBV6-5 combines with J gene TRBJ1-2, with 9 bases that match TRBD1. The length of the CDR3 is 16 residues. J lost 4 bases, V lost 3 bases, and 9 bases had no gene match. CDR1 is MNHEY and CDR2 is SVGAGI in the germline V gene. The CDR3 bases are TGTGCCAGCAGTTATCTCCCGGGACAGGGAGGCTATGGCTACACCTTC. Residues: CASSYLPGQGGYGYTF.

The count of this clone is one. In nucleotides, the CDR3 is TGTGCCAGCAGCTTAGAGGCCGATACGCAGTATTTT. It translates to CASSLEADTQYF. The chain carries TRBV7-2 and TRBJ2-3; no reliable D call. Germline V gives CDR1 SGHTA, CDR2 FQGNSA. V shed 1 base and J shed 6 bases, with 5 bases lying between them. The length of the CDR3 is 12 residues.

This clone has just a few counts. This chain links TRBV19 with TRBJ1-2; 10 bases map to TRBD1. The trim removed 4 bases at V and 6 bases at J, leaving 8 bases unmatched. This CDR3 is 15 amino acids long. Germline V gene data show CDR1 as LNHDA and CDR2 as SQIVND (reference sequence). CDR3 coding DNA: TGTGCCAGTAGTAGATCGACAGGGGGCGCGGATGGCTACACCTTC. This sequence encodes CASSRSTGGADGYTF.

This rearrangement joins TRBV6-1 to TRBJ1-5; TRBD1 agrees at 7 bases. The CDR3 runs to 14 residues. The junction had 7 bases not matched to a gene; V was cut back by 4 bases and J by 7 bases. Germline V gene sequence: CDR1 MNHNS, CDR2 SASEGT. Written as DNA, the CDR3 is TGTGCCAGCAGTGTACAGGGGAGTGGACAGCCCCAGCATTTT. It codes for CASSVQGSGQPQHF.

The chain employs TRBV6-5 and TRBJ1-2; D unresolved. CDR3 length equals 14 residues. Germline V gene sequence: CDR1 MNHEY, CDR2 SVGAGI. V lost 2 bases, J lost 3 bases, and 10 bases lay in between. The CDR3 here is CASSYDKDYYGYTF. The CDR3 DNA sequence: TGTGCCAGCAGTTACGATAAGGATTACTATGGCTACACCTTC.

The rearrangement links TRBV5-8 to TRBJ2-1, with D unclear. CDR1 is SGHTS, CDR2 YDEGEE, per germline. Trimming shortened V by 4 bases and J by 4 bases, and 6 bases separated the two germline ends. This CDR3 has 12 amino acids. This CDR3 reads CASSPVYNEQFF. As DNA, the CDR3 is TGTGCCAGCAGCCCTGTGTACAATGAGCAGTTCTTC.

The chain recombines TRBV6-1 with TRBJ1-2, with 8 positions matching TRBD1. Germline CDR1 is MNHNS and CDR2 is SASEGT. J lost 13 bases, V lost 4 bases, and 8 bases had no gene match. The CDR3 runs to 12 residues. Written as DNA, the CDR3 is TGTGCCAGCAGTGGAGGGCAGGGGGCTTTCACCTTC. Encoded protein: CASSGGQGAFTF.

This chain connects TRBV4-2 to TRBJ2-3, with a tentative D call TRBD1 (5 bases). Trimming left V 1 base short and J 0 bases short, with 11 bases between. The CDR3 consists of 16 residues. Germline CDR1 reads LGHNA; CDR2 reads YNFKEQ. The CDR3 region is CASSQVGQGSTDTQYF. CDR3 DNA sequence: TGTGCCAGCAGCCAAGTGGGCCAGGGCAGCACAGATACGCAGTATTTT.

The chain combines TRBV4-1 with TRBJ2-5; D is possibly TRBD1 or TRBD2 (5 bases each). Germline V gene sequence: CDR1 MGHRA, CDR2 YSYEKL. Trimming cost V 0 bases and J 11 bases, with 19 bases left between them. This CDR3 is built from 15 residues. The CDR3 nucleotides read TGCGCCAGCAGCCAAGATCAAGTCAGGGAGAGGGAGCAGTACTTC. Translation gives CASSQDQVREREQYF.

The chain has TRBV7-2 and TRBJ2-7; 14 nucleotides line up with TRBD2. The CDR3 extends over 16 amino acids. Looked up from germline, CDR1 is SGHTA and CDR2 is FQGNSA. V lost 1 base to trimming and J lost 6 bases; unmatched junction nucleotides: 5. CDR3 region: CASSLDGTSGSREQYF. The CDR3 region has the DNA TGTGCCAGCAGCTTAGACGGGACTAGCGGGAGTCGCGAGCAGTACTTC.

This chain links TRBV6-4 with TRBJ1-2, with 10 bases fitting TRBD1. Trimming cost V 0 bases and J 5 bases; bases outside gene matches: 3. CDR1 is MRHNA and CDR2 is SNTAGT in the germline V gene. The CDR3 is 15 residues long. The CDR3 DNA reads TGTGCCAGCAGTGACTCGCCGGGACAGGGGTATGGCTACACCTTC. Its protein is CASSDSPGQGYGYTF.

The chain joins TRBV6-1 to TRBJ2-7; 8 nucleotides match TRBD1. This CDR3 is built from 15 residues. Germline values: CDR1 MNHNS, CDR2 SASEGT. The V segment lost 7 bases and the J segment 0 bases; nucleotides outside the gene matches: 8. The CDR3 reads CASTLETGVSYEQYF. The CDR3 nucleotides are TGTGCCAGCACCCTTGAGACAGGGGTCTCCTACGAGCAGTACTTC.

The chain recombines TRBV28 with TRBJ1-2; D remains ambiguous. The V gene lost 2 bases and the J gene lost 8 bases, with 18 bases spanning the gap. Germline loops: CDR1 MDHEN, CDR2 SYDVKM. The CDR3 consists of 15 residues. The DNA for the CDR3 is TGTGCCAGCAGTTTAGGCAGCTCCCCCCAAAGAGGCTACACCTTC. Translated, it gives CASSLGSSPQRGYTF.

The chain combines TRBV6-4 with TRBJ1-1, with D tentatively TRBD1 (6 bases). This CDR3 is 14 amino acids long. CDR1 and CDR2 (germline): MRHNA, SNTAGT. The germline V and J ends were trimmed by 6 bases and 0 bases, with 11 bases remaining between them. The chain's CDR3 is CASREDRMNTEAFF. The CDR3 DNA sequence: TGTGCCAGCAGGGAAGACAGGATGAACACTGAAGCTTTCTTT.

The V and J genes are TRBV18 and TRBJ1-2; the D is unclear. V was shortened by 2 bases and J by 3 bases, with 13 bases between the two germline ends. Germline V lookup: CDR1 KGHSH, CDR2 LQKENI. The CDR3 consists of 15 residues. CDR3 bases: TGTGCCAGCTCACCAGTCGGGTCGACCGACTATGGCTACACCTTC. Translation: CASSPVGSTDYGYTF.

The chain links TRBV7-2 to TRBJ1-1, with D possibly TRBD1 on 5 matching bases. Between the trimmed V and J ends, which lost 4 bases and 3 bases, there was a span of 15 bases. Per germline, CDR1 SGHTA and CDR2 FQGNSA. The CDR3 spans 15 residues. The CDR3 protein is CASSYVQGLYTEAFF. The CDR3, as DNA: TGTGCCAGCAGCTACGTCCAGGGTTTGTACACTGAAGCTTTCTTT.